These T cell receptor beta chains were read from a single sample in a study of OX40 agonist ivuxolimab in advanced cancers. Sequencing was performed with immunoSEQ multiplex PCR; in TCRdb, only in-frame clones are kept and a portion is missing. Counted here are about 82,000 clones, roughly nine tenths occurring once; the ten biggest clones make up 2.3%. Sequences were derived from CD4+ or CD8+ T cells sorted from blood, sampled in a trial of the OX40 agonist ivuxolimab. The source is an adult with an advanced solid tumor such as melanoma, head and neck, liver or kidney cancer. Each CDR3 is given with its conserved first and last residue. D genes are given only for firm matches. A clone size is listed for some rows: how often the clone was seen (once, few, many), or a class if it is expanded.

V: TRBV6-5; size: NA; D: NA; J: TRBJ2-2; CDR3: CASREQRPGELFF; DNA: TGTGCCAGCAGGGAACAGCGCCCCGGGGAGCTGTTTTTT
V: TRBV5-1; size: once; D: TRBD2; J: TRBJ2-7; CDR3: CASSRTGGSSYEQYF; DNA: TGCGCCAGCAGCCGGACTGGCGGGAGCTCCTACGAGCAGTACTTC
V: TRBV21-1; size: once; D: NA; J: TRBJ2-1; CDR3: CASSPPKPGDEQFF; DNA: TGTGCCAGCAGCCCCCCGAAGCCGGGCGATGAGCAGTTCTTC
V: TRBV5-4; size: NA; D: NA; J: TRBJ1-2; CDR3: CASSLEAGVSYGYTF; DNA: TGTGCCAGCAGCTTGGAGGCAGGTGTTAGCTATGGCTACACCTTC
V: TRBV21-1; size: NA; D: NA; J: TRBJ1-2; CDR3: CASSKIRALAGYTF; DNA: TGTGCCAGCAGCAAAATCAGGGCCCTGGCCGGCTACACCTTC
V: TRBV9; size: NA; D: TRBD1; J: TRBJ1-3; CDR3: CASSVGTDSGNTIYF; DNA: TGTGCCAGCAGCGTGGGGACAGACTCTGGAAACACCATATATTTT
V: TRBV14; size: NA; D: NA; J: TRBJ2-1; CDR3: CASSQGRQQFF; DNA: TGTGCCAGCAGCCAAGGTCGGCAGCAGTTCTTC
V: TRBV9; size: NA; D: NA; J: TRBJ2-7; CDR3: CASSVAGDTSGEQYF; DNA: TGTGCCAGCAGCGTCGCCGGGGATACCTCTGGCGAGCAGTACTTC
V: TRBV21-1; size: NA; D: NA; J: TRBJ2-7; CDR3: CASSNRDRGDEQYF; DNA: TGTGCCAGCAGCAACCGGGACAGGGGGGACGAGCAGTACTTC
V: TRBV5-1; size: NA; D: NA; J: TRBJ2-5; CDR3: CASSTGTRGSETQYF; DNA: TGCGCCAGCAGCACCGGGACCAGAGGTTCCGAGACCCAGTACTTC
V: TRBV15; size: NA; D: NA; J: TRBJ1-1; CDR3: CATSTGGLNTEAFF; DNA: TGTGCCACCAGCACGGGGGGGCTGAACACTGAAGCTTTCTTT
V: TRBV28; size: NA; D: NA; J: TRBJ1-2; CDR3: CASSTSGLQSHGYTF; DNA: TGTGCCAGCAGCACCTCGGGTCTACAGAGCCATGGCTACACCTTC
V: TRBV5-1; size: NA; D: NA; J: TRBJ1-5; CDR3: CASSLGSGSNNQPQHF; DNA: TGCGCCAGCAGCTTGGGGTCAGGGAGTAACAATCAGCCCCAGCATTTT
V: TRBV11-3; size: once; D: NA; J: TRBJ2-1; CDR3: CASSLGGNEGFF; DNA: TGTGCCAGCAGCTTAGGCGGAAACGAGGGGTTCTTC
V: TRBV11-2; size: NA; D: NA; J: TRBJ1-3; CDR3: CASSLVAGSNTIYF; DNA: TGTGCCAGCAGCTTAGTTGCGGGTTCAAACACCATATATTTT
V: TRBV10-2; size: few; D: NA; J: TRBJ1-5; CDR3: CASSDAVQPQHF; DNA: TGCGCCAGCAGTGACGCGGTTCAGCCCCAGCATTTT
V: TRBV2; size: once; D: TRBD2; J: TRBJ2-1; CDR3: CASRRGSGPIYNEQFF; DNA: TGTGCCAGCAGGAGGGGTAGCGGGCCGATCTACAATGAGCAGTTCTTC
V: TRBV4-1; size: NA; D: NA; J: TRBJ2-7; CDR3: CASSNQRKFYEQYF; DNA: TGCGCCAGCAGTAACCAGCGGAAATTCTACGAGCAGTACTTC
V: TRBV5-1; size: NA; D: NA; J: TRBJ2-3; CDR3: CASNAGLHKPDTQYF; DNA: TGCGCCAGCAACGCGGGCCTCCATAAGCCGGATACGCAGTATTTT
V: TRBV28; size: NA; D: NA; J: TRBJ2-7; CDR3: CASSLRHAGQYF; DNA: TGTGCCAGCAGTTTACGCCACGCGGGGCAGTACTTC
V: TRBV10-3; size: NA; D: TRBD1; J: TRBJ1-2; CDR3: CATRRPGGHGYTF; DNA: TGTGCCACAAGGAGGCCAGGGGGCCATGGCTACACCTTC
V: TRBV6-5; size: NA; D: NA; J: TRBJ1-2; CDR3: CASKKGGFNYGYTF; DNA: TGTGCCAGCAAAAAGGGGGGGTTCAACTATGGCTACACCTTC
V: TRBV4-3; size: once; D: TRBD2; J: TRBJ2-7; CDR3: CASSQELAGGPYEQYF; DNA: TGCGCCAGCAGCCAAGAACTAGCGGGAGGACCCTACGAGCAGTACTTC
V: TRBV30; size: NA; D: NA; J: TRBJ1-3; CDR3: CAWGTAGGNTIYF; DNA: TGTGCCTGGGGAACAGCTGGTGGAAACACCATATATTTT
V: TRBV5-6; size: few; D: NA; J: TRBJ2-7; CDR3: CASSWAREQYF; DNA: TGTGCCAGCAGCTGGGCGAGGGAGCAGTACTTC
V: TRBV11-3; size: NA; D: NA; J: TRBJ2-7; CDR3: CASSLERHSYEQYF; DNA: TGTGCCAGCAGCTTAGAACGGCACTCCTACGAGCAGTACTTC
V: TRBV7-8; size: NA; D: NA; J: TRBJ2-3; CDR3: CASSLGGTDTQYF; DNA: TGTGCCAGCAGCTTAGGTGGCACAGATACGCAGTATTTT
V: TRBV27; size: NA; D: NA; J: TRBJ2-5; CDR3: CASSLGSWETQYF; DNA: TGTGCCAGCAGTTTAGGTTCCTGGGAGACCCAGTACTTC
V: TRBV14; size: NA; D: NA; J: TRBJ1-5; CDR3: CASSQGGSNQPQHF; DNA: TGTGCCAGCAGCCAAGGGGGGAGCAATCAGCCCCAGCATTTT
V: TRBV19; size: NA; D: TRBD1; J: TRBJ2-1; CDR3: CASSQTGGPQFF; DNA: TGTGCCAGTAGTCAAACAGGGGGGCCCCAGTTCTTC
V: TRBV7-2; size: NA; D: TRBD1; J: TRBJ1-1; CDR3: CASSLAAGQGDAFF; DNA: TGTGCCAGCAGCTTAGCAGCGGGACAGGGCGACGCTTTCTTT
V: TRBV5-1; size: NA; D: NA; J: TRBJ2-1; CDR3: CASSPSWGSSYNEQFF; DNA: TGCGCCAGCAGCCCTTCGTGGGGGAGCTCCTACAATGAGCAGTTCTTC
V: TRBV5-8; size: few; D: NA; J: TRBJ2-3; CDR3: CASSLDTAYGTDTQYF; DNA: TGTGCCAGCAGCCTAGATACAGCTTATGGCACAGATACGCAGTATTTT
V: TRBV7-2; size: NA; D: NA; J: TRBJ2-7; CDR3: CASSPSRGAEQYF; DNA: TGTGCCAGCAGCCCCTCCCGGGGAGCCGAGCAGTACTTC
V: TRBV6-5; size: NA; D: NA; J: TRBJ1-1; CDR3: CASSYSGGGRTEAFF; DNA: TGTGCCAGCAGTTACTCCGGGGGGGGACGGACTGAAGCTTTCTTT
V: TRBV2; size: NA; D: TRBD1; J: TRBJ2-1; CDR3: CASSEGGQGGHEQFF; DNA: TGTGCCAGCAGTGAAGGGGGACAGGGTGGGCATGAGCAGTTCTTC
V: TRBV9; size: few; D: TRBD1; J: TRBJ2-7; CDR3: CASSATGGGEQYF; DNA: TGTGCCAGCAGCGCAACAGGGGGCGGGGAGCAGTACTTC
V: TRBV6-5; size: NA; D: NA; J: TRBJ2-5; CDR3: CASSYSGGGKETQYF; DNA: TGTGCCAGCAGTTACTCGGGGGGGGGCAAAGAGACCCAGTACTTC
V: TRBV19; size: NA; D: NA; J: TRBJ2-2; CDR3: CASSSQGAATGELFF; DNA: TGTGCCAGTAGTAGCCAAGGGGCCGCCACCGGGGAGCTGTTTTTT
V: TRBV6-1; size: NA; D: TRBD2; J: TRBJ2-5; CDR3: CASSSSGRAQETQYF; DNA: TGTGCCAGCAGTTCTAGCGGGAGGGCCCAAGAGACCCAGTACTTC
V: TRBV19; size: NA; D: NA; J: TRBJ1-5; CDR3: CASSIDIRVNQPQHF; DNA: TGTGCCAGTAGTATAGATATCAGGGTAAATCAGCCCCAGCATTTT
V: TRBV7-9; size: once; D: NA; J: TRBJ1-5; CDR3: CASSPGVGSNQPQHF; DNA: TGTGCCAGCAGCCCGGGGGTAGGGAGCAATCAGCCCCAGCATTTT
V: TRBV2; size: NA; D: NA; J: TRBJ1-4; CDR3: CASSELPRGEEKLFF; DNA: TGTGCCAGCAGTGAACTTCCCAGGGGTGAGGAAAAACTGTTTTTT
V: TRBV4-1; size: few; D: TRBD1; J: TRBJ1-2; CDR3: CASSPGQDANYGYTF; DNA: TGCGCCAGCAGCCCTGGACAGGATGCTAACTATGGCTACACCTTC
V: TRBV29-1; size: NA; D: TRBD1; J: TRBJ2-5; CDR3: CSVGTGMGKETQYF; DNA: TGCAGCGTTGGGACAGGGATGGGGAAAGAGACCCAGTACTTC
V: TRBV10-3; size: NA; D: TRBD1; J: TRBJ2-7; CDR3: CAISPGQGSYEQYF; DNA: TGTGCCATCAGTCCGGGACAGGGGTCCTACGAGCAGTACTTC
V: TRBV7-9; size: NA; D: NA; J: TRBJ2-5; CDR3: CASRDGGRLGETQYF; DNA: TGTGCCAGCAGAGATGGGGGGCGGTTAGGAGAGACCCAGTACTTC
V: TRBV5-1; size: NA; D: TRBD1; J: TRBJ1-1; CDR3: CASSEDRGRVSSTEAFF; DNA: TGCGCCAGCAGCGAGGACAGGGGCCGCGTCTCTTCCACTGAAGCTTTCTTT
V: TRBV28; size: NA; D: NA; J: TRBJ2-3; CDR3: CASRLGGAASTDTQYF; DNA: TGTGCCAGCAGGCTAGGAGGAGCCGCTAGCACAGATACGCAGTATTTT